This T cell receptor beta chain came from a study of blood T cell repertoires in COVID-19. On the study more broadly: PBMCs, B-cell-depleted T cells, or T cells were the source of the cDNA or gDNA that made up the material.

This clone was seen a single time. This CDR3 is 15 amino acids long. Germline-derived CDR1 and CDR2 are SGHRS and YFSETQ. The ends were cut back, 0 bases at V and 1 base at J, with 11 bases in the middle. Here immunoSEQ multiplex PCR was the method, and the copy in TCRdb shows in-frame clones only, minus some. The sample yields approximately 120,000 clones, roughly three quarters seen once. The rearrangement joins TRBV5-1 to TRBJ2-7; D gene uncertain. This clonotype was sampled from a man aged 35 to 55 with active or convalescent COVID-19. Sequencing was done on a sample of peripheral blood. This CDR3 reads CASSLEPGLSYEQYF. Here the CDR3 DNA reads TGCGCCAGCAGCTTGGAACCGGGTTTATCCTACGAGCAGTACTTC.